This T cell receptor beta chain was profiled in a study of blood T cell repertoires in COVID-19. Study context: Collection of acute and convalescent COVID-19 samples took place in the United States, Italy and Spain.

Ages ranged from about 18 to 89 years, with residence in 20 to 30 US areas. Participant-given clinical history determined each cohort assignment. The CDR3 runs to 15 residues. The germline gives CDR1 SGHRS, CDR2 YFSETQ. J lost 0 bases, V lost 4 bases, and 4 bases had no gene match. As originally analysed: The assay estimated nucleated cells by amplifying reference gene primers. TCRdb's table, derived via immunoSEQ multiplex PCR, lists solely in-frame clones and lacks some. V, J and clone size are taken as reported in that table, and D and trimming were inferred from the DNA itself. The data show about 300,000 clones, 86% seen once.

The V call is TRBV5-1, the J call TRBJ1-5; 7 bases are shared with TRBD1. Material: PBMCs or T cells enriched from blood (not recorded which). The receptor's source is a man younger than 45 who had recovered from COVID-19. The CDR3 loop reads CASSEQGTSNQPQHF. The CDR3, as DNA: TGCGCCAGCAGCGAACAGGGGACTAGCAATCAGCCCCAGCATTTT. The full variable domain, in which reference TRBV5-1 and TRBJ1-5 provide the parts outside the CDR3, is KAGVTQTPRYLIKTRGQQVTLSCSPISGHRSVSWYQQTPGQGLQFLFEYFSETQRNKGNFPGRFSGRQFSNSRSEMNVSTLELGDSALYLCASSEQGTSNQPQHFGDGTRLSIL.